This TCR beta chain was identified in a study of blood T cell repertoires in COVID-19. Study overall: Specimens from acute and convalescent COVID-19 originated in the United States, Italy and Spain. The cDNA or gDNA used as material had been derived from T cells, B-cell-depleted T cells, or PBMCs.

Original data processing: From reference gene primer amplification, estimates of nucleated cell counts were derived. Sequencing used immunoSEQ multiplex PCR; TCRdb keeps in-frame clones, though not all of them. The V and J calls and clone size are taken from that table; D and trimming were inferred from the DNA. Among some 250,000 clones listed, roughly four fifths were seen once. In its sample, this clone was seen many times. CDR3 length equals 14 residues. The V end was cut by 0 bases, the J end by 6 bases, with 9 bases between. Germline V gene data show CDR1 as LNHNV and CDR2 as YYDKDF (reference sequence).

Specimen: peripheral blood. V is TRBV15 and J is TRBJ1-5, with no clear D. The sequence derives from a man aged 30-40 years who had recovered from COVID-19. CDR3 in amino acids: CATSRDRLSQPQHF. CDR3 nucleotide sequence: TGTGCCACCAGCAGAGACAGGTTGAGTCAGCCCCAGCATTTT.